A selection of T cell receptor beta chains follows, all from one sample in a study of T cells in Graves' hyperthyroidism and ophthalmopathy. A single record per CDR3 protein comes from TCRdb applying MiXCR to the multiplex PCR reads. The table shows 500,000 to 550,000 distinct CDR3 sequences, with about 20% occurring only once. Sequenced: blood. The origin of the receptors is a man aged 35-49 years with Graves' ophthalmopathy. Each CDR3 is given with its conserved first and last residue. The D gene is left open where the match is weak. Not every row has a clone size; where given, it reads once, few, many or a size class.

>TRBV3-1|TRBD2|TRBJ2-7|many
TGTGCCAGCAGCCAAGTATCTAGCGGGAGAAACGAGCAGTACTTC
CASSQVSSGRNEQYF
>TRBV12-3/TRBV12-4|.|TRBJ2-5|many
TGTGCCAGCAGACGTTCGGGGGGCGGGGAGACCCAGTACTTC
CASRRSGGGETQYF
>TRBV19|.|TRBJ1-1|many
TGTGCCAGTAAACAGGGAGGTAACACTGAAGCTTTCTTT
CASKQGGNTEAFF
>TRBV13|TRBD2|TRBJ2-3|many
TGTGCCAGCAGTTTGATAGTGGTGTCTAGCGGGGATACGCAGTATTTT
CASSLIVVSSGDTQYF
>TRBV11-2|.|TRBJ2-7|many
TGTGCCAGCAGCCATGACAGTCTATCCTACGAGCAGTACTTC
CASSHDSLSYEQYF
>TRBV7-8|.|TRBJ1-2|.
TGTGCCAGCAGCTTTAATGGGGACTCCGGCTACACCTTC
CASSFNGDSGYTF
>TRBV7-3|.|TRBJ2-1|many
TGTGCCAGCAGCTCCCTGACAGACAATGAGCAGTTCTTC
CASSSLTDNEQFF
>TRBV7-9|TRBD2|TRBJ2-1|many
TGTGCCAGTCAGCGGGGGGAGTACAATGAGCAGTTCTTC
CASQRGEYNEQFF
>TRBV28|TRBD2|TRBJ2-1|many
TGTGCCAGCAGTTTACGGCGGGAGGCCGCCTACAATGAGCAGTTCTTC
CASSLRREAAYNEQFF
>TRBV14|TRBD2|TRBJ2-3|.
TGTGCCAGCAGCCCAGCGGGGGGGAATACGCAGTATTTT
CASSPAGGNTQYF
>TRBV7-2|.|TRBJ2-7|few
TGTGCCAGCAGCCGAAAGGACTACGAGCAGTACTTC
CASSRKDYEQYF
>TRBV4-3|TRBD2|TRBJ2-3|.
TGCGCCAGCAGCCAAGAAATACTAGCGGGATCTTCCGAGGATTTGTATACGCAGTATTTT
CASSQEILAGSSEDLYTQYF
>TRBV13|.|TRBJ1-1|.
TGTGCCAGCACCTTAGGGCGGGCGATCACTGAAGCTTTCTTT
CASTLGRAITEAFF
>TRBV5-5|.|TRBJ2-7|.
TGTGCCAGCAGCTTTCACGCGTTGGGGGAGCAGTACTTC
CASSFHALGEQYF
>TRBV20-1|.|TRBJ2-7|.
TGCAGTGCTGCCCTACACAGCGGCTCCTACGAGCAGTACTTC
CSAALHSGSYEQYF
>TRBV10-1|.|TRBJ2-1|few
TGCGCCAGCAGTGAATCGGGAGCTGCCTACAATGAGCAGTTCTTC
CASSESGAAYNEQFF
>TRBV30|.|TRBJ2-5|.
TGTGCCTGGGACGGGGTTCAAGAGACCCAGTACTTC
CAWDGVQETQYF
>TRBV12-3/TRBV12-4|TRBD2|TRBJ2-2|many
TGTGCCAGCAGTCAGCGGGAGGGCCCCACCGGGGAGCTGTTTTTT
CASSQREGPTGELFF
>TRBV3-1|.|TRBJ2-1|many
TGTGCCAGCAGCCAAAGAAGGGGAAGCTACAATGAGCAGTTCTTC
CASSQRRGSYNEQFF
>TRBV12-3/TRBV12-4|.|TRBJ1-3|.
TGTGCCAGCAGTCCAACTGTGTCTGGAAACACCATATATTTT
CASSPTVSGNTIYF
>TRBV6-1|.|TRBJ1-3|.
TGTGCCATCAGGGGTTCAGGAAACACCATATATTTT
CAIRGSGNTIYF
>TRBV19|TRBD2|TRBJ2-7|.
TGTGCCAGTAGTATAACGACTAGCGGGGTCCACGAGCAGTACTTC
CASSITTSGVHEQYF
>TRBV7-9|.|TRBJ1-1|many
TGTGCCAGCAGCTTTGACAGGACTGAAGCTTTCTTT
CASSFDRTEAFF
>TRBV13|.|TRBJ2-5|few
TGTGCCAGCAGCTTAGGTGGCAAGGGGGGCCAAGAGACCCAGTACTTC
CASSLGGKGGQETQYF
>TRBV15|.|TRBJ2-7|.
TGTGCCACCAGCAGAGATATAGGTTCCTACGAGCAGTACTTC
CATSRDIGSYEQYF
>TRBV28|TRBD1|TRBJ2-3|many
TGTGCCAGCAGCTCCGGGACAGGGGAGGATACGCAGTATTTT
CASSSGTGEDTQYF
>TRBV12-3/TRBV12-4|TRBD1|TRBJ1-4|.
TGTGCCAGCAGTCCGCGACAGGGGGGGAGTGGAAAACTGTTTTTT
CASSPRQGGSGKLFF
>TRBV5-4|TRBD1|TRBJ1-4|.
TGTGCCAGCAGCCGAGGGGGCCGGGTCCCCAATGAAAAACTGTTTTTT
CASSRGGRVPNEKLFF
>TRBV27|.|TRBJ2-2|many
TGTGCCAGCAGTATACGGGGCACCGGGGAGCTGTTTTTT
CASSIRGTGELFF
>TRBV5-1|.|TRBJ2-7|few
TGCGCCAGCAGCTCGGACTCTCTATCCGAGCAGTACTTC
CASSSDSLSEQYF
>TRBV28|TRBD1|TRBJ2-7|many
TGTGCCAGCAGTCTGGTATCCGGGACAGGCCCCTACGAGCAGTACTTC
CASSLVSGTGPYEQYF
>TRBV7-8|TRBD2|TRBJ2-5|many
TGTGCCAGCAGCTTAGCACTAGCGGGGTCGGTGACCCAGTACTTC
CASSLALAGSVTQYF
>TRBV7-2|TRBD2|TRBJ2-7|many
TGTGCCAGCAGCTTTCCAAGGACTAGCGCCTCCTACGAGCAGTACTTC
CASSFPRTSASYEQYF
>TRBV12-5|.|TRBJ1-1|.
TGTGCTAGTGGTTTCGTCACAGGTGCCGAAATGAACACTGAAGCTTTCTTT
CASGFVTGAEMNTEAFF
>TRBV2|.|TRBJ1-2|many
TGTGCCAGCAGTCCAGGGAAGACTTCTGGCTACACCTTC
CASSPGKTSGYTF
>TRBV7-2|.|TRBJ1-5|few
TGTGCCAGCAGCTTAGCGCAAGGGGTTAGCAATCAGCCCCAGCATTTT
CASSLAQGVSNQPQHF
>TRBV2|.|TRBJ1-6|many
TGTGCCAGCAGTGACCCAAACAAGGGAGGGTCACCCCTCCACTTT
CASSDPNKGGSPLHF
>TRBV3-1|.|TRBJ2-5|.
TGTGCCAGCAGCCAAGAAATCATTCAGACCCAGTACTTC
CASSQEIIQTQYF
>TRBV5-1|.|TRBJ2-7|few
TGCGCCAGCAGCTTGAAGGTAGGGGTCTCCTACGAGCAGTACTTC
CASSLKVGVSYEQYF
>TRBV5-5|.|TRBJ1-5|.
TGCGCCAGCAGCCCCGAACAGGGAAGGAATCAGCCCCAGCATTTT
CASSPEQGRNQPQHF
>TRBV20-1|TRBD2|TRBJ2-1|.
TGCAGTGCTAGAGATCGTGATAGCGGGGGGACCTACAATGAGCAGTTCTTC
CSARDRDSGGTYNEQFF
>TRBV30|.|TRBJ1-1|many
TGTGCCTGGAGTCGCCAGACAGGAGGGGTTGAAGCTTTCTTT
CAWSRQTGGVEAFF
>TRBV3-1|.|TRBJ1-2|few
TGTGCCAGCAGCCCCACCGGACAGAACTATGGCTACACCTTC
CASSPTGQNYGYTF
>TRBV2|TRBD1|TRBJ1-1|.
TGTGCCAGCACCTACAGGGGACTGAACACTGAAGCTTTCTTT
CASTYRGLNTEAFF
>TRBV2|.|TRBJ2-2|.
TGTGCCAGCAGTAGGGGGGCCTGGGCCGGGGAGCTGTTTTTT
CASSRGAWAGELFF
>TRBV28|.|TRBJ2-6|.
TGTGCCAGCCGCTCAGGCGGCTCTGGGGCCAACGTCCTGACTTTC
CASRSGGSGANVLTF
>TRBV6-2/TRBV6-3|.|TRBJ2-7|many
TGTGCCAGCACCGAGACAGGAACCGAGCAGTACTTC
CASTETGTEQYF
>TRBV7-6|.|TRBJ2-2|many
TGTGCCAGCAGCTTAAAGGTCCAGAACACCGGGGAGCTGTTTTTT
CASSLKVQNTGELFF
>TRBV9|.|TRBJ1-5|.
TGTGCCAGCAGCCCAACAGGGAATTGGGGTCAGCCCCAGCATTTT
CASSPTGNWGQPQHF
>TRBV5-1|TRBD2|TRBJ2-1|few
TGCACCAGCAGCTTGGGACTAGCGGGGCATAACAATGAGCAGTTCTTC
CTSSLGLAGHNNEQFF